The TCR beta chain described here comes from a study of CD8+ T cells in alopecia areata. The V gene lost 4 bases and the J gene lost 1 base, with 10 bases spanning the gap. The CDR3 spans 13 residues. Germline values: CDR1 SQVTM, CDR2 ANQGSEA. Treatment of the sample: oral pan-JAK inhibitor, 5-10 mg twice daily. As the sequencing template, cDNA was produced by extracting RNA and reverse transcribing it. Profiling relied on immunoSEQ multiplex PCR, and the TCRdb table lists in-frame clones only, not all of them. Among fewer than 250,000 clones listed, approximately 60% were seen once. This clone was counted a few times.

This specimen consisted of CD4+ T cells sorted from blood, obtained at week 4, from a patient treated with tofacitinib. This rearrangement joins TRBV29-1 to TRBJ1-1, with D possibly being TRBD1 (6 bases). The receptor's source is a human donor with alopecia areata. As DNA, the CDR3 is TGCAGCGTTGGTGACAGGACGAACACTGAAGCTTTCTTT. The encoded protein is CSVGDRTNTEAFF.